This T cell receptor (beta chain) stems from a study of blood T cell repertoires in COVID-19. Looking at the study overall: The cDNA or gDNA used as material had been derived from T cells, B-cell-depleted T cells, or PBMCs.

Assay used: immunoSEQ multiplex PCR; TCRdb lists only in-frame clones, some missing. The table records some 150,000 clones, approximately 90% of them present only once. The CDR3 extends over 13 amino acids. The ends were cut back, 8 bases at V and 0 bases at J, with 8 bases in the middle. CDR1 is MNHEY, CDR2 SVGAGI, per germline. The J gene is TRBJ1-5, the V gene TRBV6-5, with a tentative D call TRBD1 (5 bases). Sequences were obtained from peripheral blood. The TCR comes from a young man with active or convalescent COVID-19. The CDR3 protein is CASRGYSNQPQHF. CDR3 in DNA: TGTGCCAGCCGGGGGTATAGCAATCAGCCCCAGCATTTT.